The 23 T cell receptor beta chains in this list originate from one sample, sequenced in a study of OX40 agonist ivuxolimab in advanced cancers. Generated by immunoSEQ multiplex PCR, the TCRdb table keeps only in-frame clones and is missing some. The top ten clones hold around 0.88% of a sample with tens of thousands of clones, less than 90% of them seen once. This specimen consisted of CD4+ or CD8+ T cells sorted from blood, obtained in a trial of the OX40 agonist ivuxolimab. The receptors were gathered from an adult with an advanced solid tumor such as melanoma, head and neck, liver or kidney cancer.

As for this clone: Other DNA sequences in the sample encode the same CDR3. The chain recombines TRBV18 with TRBJ2-6; D is undetermined. Germline V gene lookup returns CDR1 KGHSH and CDR2 LQKENI. V lost 2 bases and J 0 bases, leaving 2 bases between the germline ends. This CDR3 region has 14 residues. The chain's CDR3 is CASSPNSGANVLTF. CDR3 DNA sequence: TGTGCCAGCTCACCAAACTCTGGGGCCAACGTCCTGACTTTC.

This clone was recorded only once. CDR3 residues: CASSLDGTVYGYTF. The CDR3 nucleotides are TGTGCCAGCAGCTTAGACGGGACAGTTTATGGCTACACCTTC. The chain recombines TRBV7-9 with TRBJ1-2; 7 positions agree with TRBD1. This CDR3 has 14 amino acids. Germline V gene lookup returns CDR1 SEHNR and CDR2 FQNEAQ (reference sequence). The trim removed 1 base at V and 5 bases at J, leaving 4 bases unmatched.

The chain has TRBV14 and TRBJ1-3; D unclear. Germline V lookup: CDR1 SGHDN, CDR2 FVKESK. V was trimmed by 2 bases and J by 7 bases, leaving 15 bases between them. This CDR3 contains 15 residues. The CDR3 DNA reads TGTGCCAGCAGCCAAACTGGAGGATCGAGGAACACCATATATTTT. This codes for CASSQTGGSRNTIYF.

The CDR3 spells CASRAGTPTSFSEAFF. As DNA, the CDR3 is TGCGCCAGCAGGGCCGGGACACCTACGAGCTTCTCTGAAGCTTTCTTT. V is TRBV5-1 and J is TRBJ1-1; D might be TRBD1 (6 bases). There are 16 residues in the CDR3. The V end lost 5 bases, the J end lost 6 bases, and 23 bases lay between the germline ends. Germline V gives CDR1 SGHRS, CDR2 YFSETQ. The whole variable domain, remainder taken from reference TRBV5-1 and TRBJ1-1, is KAGVTQTPRYLIKTRGQQVTLSCSPISGHRSVSWYQQTPGQGLQFLFEYFSETQRNKGNFPGRFSGRQFSNSRSEMNVSTLELGDSALYLCASRAGTPTSFSEAFFGQGTRLTVV.

The V gene is TRBV21-1, the J gene TRBJ1-5. TRBV21-1 is tagged as a pseudogene. The CDR3 is 14 amino acids. In DNA, the CDR3 is TGTGCCAGCAGCATTAAGGATAGCAATCAGCCCCAGCATTTT. Translation gives CASSIKDSNQPQHF.

This clone was recorded once. The chain has TRBV6-5 and TRBJ1-1, with a weak D call TRBD1 (5 bases). The CDR3 spans 14 residues. V was cut by 6 bases and J by 4 bases, with 15 bases left in between. Germline V lookup: CDR1 MNHEY, CDR2 SVGAGI. DNA of the CDR3: TGTGCCAGCAGACGGGGGAGGGTAGGCACTGAAGCTTTCTTT. Encoded protein: CASRRGRVGTEAFF.

The V call is TRBV28, the J call TRBJ1-4, with 11 bases identical to TRBD1. Germline V gene data show CDR1 as MDHEN and CDR2 as SYDVKM. Trimming took 7 bases from V and 8 from J; bases not matched to a gene: 6. The CDR3 sequence is 14 residues long. The CDR3 protein is CASTGQGAREKLFF. The CDR3 DNA is TGTGCCAGCACCGGACAGGGGGCCCGGGAAAAACTGTTTTTT.

The chain employs TRBV28 and TRBJ1-6; D unclear. The germline CDR1 and CDR2 sequences are MDHEN and SYDVKM. The CDR3 loop spans 13 amino acids. V shed 5 bases and J shed 5 bases, with 7 bases lying between them. In nucleotides, the CDR3 is TGTGCCAGCAGTAAAGAGAATAATTCACCCCTCCACTTT. Its protein product is CASSKENNSPLHF.

This chain links TRBV7-6 with TRBJ2-2; 16 nucleotides align to TRBD2. Per the germline V gene, CDR1 is SGHVS and CDR2 is FNYEAQ. V gave up 0 bases and J gave up 6 bases; unmatched junction bases: 4. The CDR3 has 18 residues. CDR3 sequence (DNA): TGTGCCAGCAGCTTAGCGGGACTAGCGGGGGGGCGATCCGGGGAGCTGTTTTTT. Its translation is CASSLAGLAGGRSGELFF.

The rearrangement uses TRBV4-3 and TRBJ2-3; 8 nucleotides line up with TRBD2. Per the germline V gene, CDR1 is LGHNA and CDR2 is YSLEER. This CDR3 has 15 amino acids. With V trimmed by 0 bases and J by 10 bases, 9 bases remained unmatched. CDR3 protein: CASSQDLLAGEAQYF. CDR3 sequence (DNA): TGCGCCAGCAGCCAAGATCTGCTAGCGGGCGAGGCGCAGTATTTT.

The chain has TRBV6-6 and TRBJ2-3, with 7 bases matching TRBD1. After removal of 6 bases from V and 5 bases from J, the junction contained 14 bases not matched to a gene. From germline, CDR1 is MNHNY and CDR2 SVGAGI (reference sequence). The CDR3 is 16 residues long. CDR3 sequence reads: CASSQNEGALGDTQYF. The CDR3 DNA is TGTGCCAGCAGCCAAAACGAGGGGGCGTTGGGAGATACGCAGTATTTT.

The rearrangement uses TRBV5-1 and TRBJ1-2, with 10 bases identical to TRBD1. After removal of 4 bases from V and 7 bases from J, the junction contained 4 bases not matched to a gene. CDR3 length: 13 residues. Germline V gene data show CDR1 as SGHRS and CDR2 as YFSETQ. CDR3 DNA sequence: TGCGCCAGCAGCCCCGGGACAGGGGTTGGCTACACCTTC. Amino acid sequence: CASSPGTGVGYTF.

This chain uses TRBV11-2 with TRBJ1-2; D unclear. V lost 0 bases and J lost 2, with 4 bases in between. Per germline, CDR1 SGHAT and CDR2 FQNNGV. The CDR3 totals 13 residues. The DNA for the CDR3 is TGTGCCAGCAGCTTAGACAGGAACTATGGCTACACCTTC. The encoded protein is CASSLDRNYGYTF.

The chain joins TRBV25-1 to TRBJ1-3; 8 bases match TRBD1. After removal of 4 bases from V and 4 bases from J, the junction contained 3 bases not matched to a gene. Germline V gene data show CDR1 as MGHDK and CDR2 as SYGVNS. This CDR3 spans 14 amino acids. As DNA, the CDR3 is TGTGCCAGCAGTGGGACAGGGTCCGGAAACACCATATATTTT. Its protein is CASSGTGSGNTIYF.

The rearrangement joins TRBV6-6 to TRBJ1-1; 7 nucleotides match TRBD1. This CDR3 contains 13 residues. From germline, CDR1 is MNHNY and CDR2 SVGAGI (reference sequence). Germline trimming cut 0 bases from V and 7 bases from J; bases unmatched to any gene: 2. The CDR3 reads CASSYSRDSEAFF. CDR3 in DNA: TGTGCCAGCAGTTACTCTAGGGACAGTGAAGCTTTCTTT.

The chain combines TRBV7-9 with TRBJ2-7; maybe TRBD2 (5 bases). This CDR3 comprises 14 residues. CDR1 and CDR2 from the germline V gene are SEHNR and FQNEAQ (reference sequence). Trimming removed 3 bases at V and 3 bases at J, with 12 bases between. For the CDR3, the DNA is TGTGCCAGCAGCTTGGCGGGTCTTCACTACGAGCAGTACTTC. This translates into CASSLAGLHYEQYF.

The chain uses TRBV6-1 and TRBJ2-3; 9 bases align to TRBD1. Trimming at V came to 4 bases and at J to 4 bases, leaving 9 bases not matched to a gene. Germline CDR1 and CDR2: MNHNS and SASEGT. The CDR3 extends over 16 amino acids. The CDR3 reads CASSVLPGQGPDTQYF. The CDR3 nucleotides read TGTGCCAGCAGTGTTTTACCGGGACAGGGTCCAGATACGCAGTATTTT.

This clone has a handful of counts. This chain uses TRBV7-9 with TRBJ1-2; 9 bases are shared with TRBD1. With 7 bases clipped from V and 7 bases from J, the junction kept 7 bases outside the gene matches. The CDR3 loop spans 13 amino acids. Germline lookup yields CDR1 SEHNR and CDR2 FQNEAQ (reference sequence). The CDR3 region is CASNLQGAGGYTF. The CDR3 DNA is TGTGCCAGCAACCTACAGGGGGCTGGTGGCTACACCTTC.

This clone appeared a single time. The chain uses TRBV6-5 and TRBJ2-1; the D gene is possibly TRBD1 (6 bases). The CDR3 is made up of 11 amino acids. Germline V gene sequence: CDR1 MNHEY, CDR2 SVGAGI. Trimming removed 4 bases from V and 15 bases from J, with 13 bases in between. CDR3 sequence (DNA): TGTGCCAGCAGTTCTCAGGGACATTTGTTCTTC. Translation: CASSSQGHLFF.

The chain carries TRBV18 and TRBJ1-1; weak D call: TRBD1 (6 bases). In germline, CDR1 is KGHSH, CDR2 LQKENI. V lost 2 bases and J 9 bases, leaving 22 bases between the germline ends. The CDR3 is 16 amino acids. The CDR3 DNA reads as TGTGCCAGCTCACCAGGGCTGGGGCCAGGGGACACAAAAGCTTTCTTT. Residues: CASSPGLGPGDTKAFF.

V is TRBV5-1 and J is TRBJ1-4; perhaps TRBD1 as D (5 bases). CDR3 length: 18 amino acids. Trimming took 0 bases from V and 3 from J, leaving 18 bases between them. The germline CDR1 and CDR2 sequences are SGHRS and YFSETQ. CDR3 residues: CASSLGTSGGLSNEKLFF. The CDR3 coding sequence is TGCGCCAGCAGCTTGGGGACATCCGGTGGGCTTTCTAATGAAAAACTGTTTTTT.

The V gene is TRBV30, the J gene TRBJ1-1; D not resolved. Deletions cut 3 bases from V and 11 bases from J, with 16 bases between. The CDR3 runs to 12 residues. Germline V gene sequence: CDR1 GTSNPN, CDR2 SVGIG (reference sequence). The CDR3 nucleotides read TGTGCCTGGAGCCCCGGGAGTGGTCGCGCTTTCTTT. Translation gives CAWSPGSGRAFF. The variable domain in full, completed from reference TRBV30 and TRBJ1-1, reads SQTIHQWPATLVQPVGSPLSLECTVEGTSNPNLYWYRQAAGRGLQLLFYSVGIGQISSEVPQNLSASRPQDRQFILSSKKLLLSDSGFYLCAWSPGSGRAFFGQGTRLTVV.

J is TRBJ2-1 and V is TRBV5-1, with D perhaps matching TRBD2 (5 bases). CDR1 is SGHRS, CDR2 YFSETQ, per germline. Trimming cost V 0 bases and J 0 bases, with 13 bases left between them. The CDR3 has 17 residues. The CDR3, as DNA: TGCGCCAGCAGCTTGGCGGGGTTGGCGAGCTCCTACAATGAGCAGTTCTTC. Its protein is CASSLAGLASSYNEQFF.